This T cell receptor beta chain was recovered during a study of OX40 agonist ivuxolimab in advanced cancers. Overall study: The patients received ivuxolimab by intravenous route every 2 weeks at 0.01 to 10 mg/kg. Eligibility rules accepted prior anti-PD-1, anti-PD-L1 or anti-CTLA-4 therapy, and 30% to 40% had some.

Study outcomes and limitations: CD4+ and CD8+ blood T cells expanded clonally by week 6 at 0.1 to 3.0 mg/kg.

Clones were read by immunoSEQ multiplex PCR, and TCRdb kept only the in-frame ones, dropping some. The top ten clones hold approximately 1% of a sample with 45,000 to 55,000 clones, around 80% of them seen once. Trimming removed 0 bases from V and 2 bases from J, with 10 bases in between. CDR3 length equals 15 residues. Germline CDR1 and CDR2: LGHNA and YSLEER. In the case of this clone: Antigen unknown.

V and J are TRBV4-3 and TRBJ1-1; unclear D gene. The sequences come from CD4+ or CD8+ T cells sorted from blood, collected in a trial of the OX40 agonist ivuxolimab. The receptor comes from an adult with an advanced solid tumor such as melanoma, head and neck, liver or kidney cancer. The CDR3 loop reads CASSQELRENTEAFF. Here the CDR3 DNA reads TGCGCCAGCAGCCAAGAATTGAGGGAAAACACTGAAGCTTTCTTT.